The next 10 T cell receptor beta chains were all read from a single sample in a study of shared clonotypes between healthy human individuals. Profiling relied on immunoSEQ multiplex PCR, and the TCRdb table lists in-frame clones only, not all of them. This sample has 2.3 million or so clones; approximately 93% occur once, and the top ten carry approximately 0.4%. What was sequenced was naive CD4+ T cells from PBMCs. Indicated subset: CD45RA+ positively selected. The receptors stem from a man aged 18 to 30 in good health. Some clones in this sample may be carry-over from other donors' samples.

Notes on this clone: Other DNA sequences of this sample code for an identical CDR3. The chain joins TRBV18 to TRBJ1-1; D unresolved. With 1 base removed from V and 2 bases from J, the gap between germline ends came to 8 bases. The CDR3 loop spans 14 amino acids. The germline V gene encodes CDR1 KGHSH and CDR2 LQKENI. The CDR3 region is CASSPRAANTEAFF. Written as DNA, the CDR3 is TGTGCCAGCTCACCACGGGCAGCCAACACTGAAGCTTTCTTT.

CDR3 protein: CASSPRQHRSYEQYF. Written as DNA, the CDR3 is TGTGCCAGCAGCCCGAGACAGCATCGCTCCTACGAGCAGTACTTC. V is TRBV7-6 and J is TRBJ2-7, with a possible D match to TRBD1 (5 bases). V was cut by 5 bases and J by 0 bases, with 14 bases left in between. This CDR3 has 15 residues. The germline CDR1 and CDR2 sequences are SGHVS and FNYEAQ.

This rearrangement joins TRBV15 to TRBJ1-5; 7 nucleotides align to TRBD1. J lost 5 bases, V lost 0 bases, and 7 bases had no gene match. The V gene's germline CDR1 is LNHNV and CDR2 YYDKDF (reference sequence). The CDR3 has 16 amino acids. Written as DNA, the CDR3 is TGTGCCACCAGCAGAGATCGTACAGGGGCAGATCAGCCCCAGCATTTT. It translates to CATSRDRTGADQPQHF. Complete variable domain (other parts from reference TRBV15 and TRBJ1-5): DAMVIQNPRYQVTQFGKPVTLSCSQTLNHNVMYWYQQKSSQAPKLLFHYYDKDFNNEADTPDNFQSRRPNTSFCFLDIRSPGLGDTAMYLCATSRDRTGADQPQHFGDGTRLSIL.

The CDR3 region has the DNA TGTGCCAGCAGCCTAGGGGGCGGCATTATCAATGAGCAGTTCTTC. It specifies CASSLGGGIINEQFF. The chain uses TRBV28 and TRBJ2-1; 7 positions agree with TRBD1. The J segment lost 6 bases and the V segment lost 6 bases, leaving 11 bases of the junction unmatched. CDR1 and CDR2 (germline): MDHEN, SYDVKM. This CDR3 region has 15 residues.

This chain joins TRBV4-1 and TRBJ2-3; D perhaps matches TRBD2 (5 bases). The CDR3 has 14 amino acids. The germline V and J ends were trimmed by 2 bases and 4 bases, with 10 bases remaining between them. Germline V gene sequence: CDR1 MGHRA, CDR2 YSYEKL. The CDR3 loop reads CASSQREEADTQYF. The CDR3 DNA follows: TGCGCCAGCAGCCAACGGGAAGAAGCAGATACGCAGTATTTT.

The rearrangement uses TRBV9 and TRBJ2-7; 7 bases line up with TRBD2. The junction had 6 bases not matched to a gene; V was cut back by 0 bases and J by 0 bases. Germline V gene sequence: CDR1 SGDLS, CDR2 YYNGEE. This CDR3 has 16 amino acids. The CDR3 sequence: CASSVEPAGSSYEQYF. For the CDR3, the DNA is TGTGCCAGCAGCGTAGAACCAGCGGGAAGCTCCTACGAGCAGTACTTC.

The chain has TRBV4-2 and TRBJ2-2; D unclear. CDR1 and CDR2 (germline): LGHNA, YNFKEQ. The CDR3 runs to 14 residues. V was shortened by 4 bases and J by 0 bases, with 6 bases between the two germline ends. The CDR3 reads CASSRATNTGELFF. The CDR3 nucleotides are TGTGCCAGCAGCCGAGCGACGAACACCGGGGAGCTGTTTTTT.

This chain joins TRBV6-1 and TRBJ1-5, with TRBD1 matching 7 bases. CDR1 is MNHNS, CDR2 SASEGT, per germline. The CDR3 is 15 amino acids. The ends lost 2 bases at V and 7 bases at J; junction bases unmatched: 8. The CDR3 nucleotides are TGTGCCAGCAGTGAAACGGTGGCAGGGGGGCAGCCCCAGCATTTT. Amino acid sequence: CASSETVAGGQPQHF.

The chain links TRBV18 to TRBJ2-2, with 11 positions matching TRBD2. There are 15 residues in the CDR3. V lost 3 bases to trimming and J lost 7 bases; unmatched junction nucleotides: 4. Germline V gene data show CDR1 as KGHSH and CDR2 as LQKENI. The CDR3 sequence is CASSPLLAGVGELFF. CDR3 sequence (DNA): TGTGCCAGCTCACCGTTACTAGCGGGAGTCGGGGAGCTGTTTTTT.

The count of this clone is one. This chain uses TRBV9 with TRBJ2-6, with 9 bases lining up with TRBD2. In germline, CDR1 is SGDLS, CDR2 YYNGEE. The ends lost 4 bases at V and 8 bases at J; junction bases unmatched: 16. CDR3 length: 18 amino acids. CDR3: CASSPRGGRETDSNVLTF. The CDR3 nucleotides are TGTGCCAGCAGCCCCAGAGGCGGGAGGGAAACGGACTCCAACGTCCTGACTTTC.